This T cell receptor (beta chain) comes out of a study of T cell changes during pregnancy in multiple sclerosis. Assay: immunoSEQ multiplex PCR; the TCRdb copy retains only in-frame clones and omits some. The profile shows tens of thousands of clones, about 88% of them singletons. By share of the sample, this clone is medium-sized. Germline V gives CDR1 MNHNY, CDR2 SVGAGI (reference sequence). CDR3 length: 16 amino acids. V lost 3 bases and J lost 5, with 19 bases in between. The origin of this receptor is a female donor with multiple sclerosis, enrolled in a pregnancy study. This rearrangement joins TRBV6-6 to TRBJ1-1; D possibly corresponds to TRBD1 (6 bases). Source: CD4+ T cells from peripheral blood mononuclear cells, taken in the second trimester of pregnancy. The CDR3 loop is CASSYQGRGGETEAFF. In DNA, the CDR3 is TGTGCCAGCAGTTATCAGGGGAGAGGGGGGGAAACTGAAGCTTTCTTT.